This T cell receptor (beta chain) was sequenced for a study of blood T cells in healthy people across ages. Germline values: CDR1 SGDLS, CDR2 YYNGEE. The CDR3 has 14 residues. Primers used in a second PCR of roughly 7 to 11 cycles were a sample-barcoded 5' primer and a J-beta primer mix. TCRdb re-derived calls from the 5' RACE reads in MiXCR, one entry per CDR3 protein. This sample has approximately 770,000 distinct CDR3 sequences, with more than 45% found just once. The clonotype was recovered from a young man in good health. The genes are TRBV9 and TRBJ2-5; 11 nucleotides match TRBD1. The J call may be faulty, since TRBJ2-7 better matches the DNA end. Sequenced material: blood. DNA for the CDR3: TGTGCCAGCACCCCCGGGACAGGGGGAAACGAGCAGTACTTC. Its translation: CASTPGTGGNEQYF.